This T cell receptor beta chain was captured by sequencing in a study of blood T cell repertoires in COVID-19. Participant age was roughly 18 to 100 years, and participants resided in around 24 US areas. Methods used by the authors: Scientists estimated how many nucleated cells there were by amplifying reference gene primers. Assay used: immunoSEQ multiplex PCR; TCRdb lists only in-frame clones, some missing. That table furnishes V, J and clone size, whereas the DNA furnished D and trimming. The sample gives about 200,000 clones, around 87% of which show up once; around 23% is in the top ten. CDR3 size: 14 residues. The germline V and J ends were trimmed by 0 bases and 6 bases, with 11 bases remaining between them. CDR1 is MGHRA and CDR2 is YSYEKL in the germline V gene.

The TCR comes from a woman between 40 and 50 years old in a cohort exposed to, infected with or recovered from COVID-19 (not recorded which). Source material: PBMCs or T cells enriched from blood (not recorded which). The J gene is TRBJ1-1, the V gene TRBV4-1; D perhaps matches TRBD1 (6 bases). The CDR3 region has the DNA TGCGCCAGCAGCCAAGATGGGGGGGCGCCTGAAGCTTTCTTT. This gives the protein CASSQDGGAPEAFF.